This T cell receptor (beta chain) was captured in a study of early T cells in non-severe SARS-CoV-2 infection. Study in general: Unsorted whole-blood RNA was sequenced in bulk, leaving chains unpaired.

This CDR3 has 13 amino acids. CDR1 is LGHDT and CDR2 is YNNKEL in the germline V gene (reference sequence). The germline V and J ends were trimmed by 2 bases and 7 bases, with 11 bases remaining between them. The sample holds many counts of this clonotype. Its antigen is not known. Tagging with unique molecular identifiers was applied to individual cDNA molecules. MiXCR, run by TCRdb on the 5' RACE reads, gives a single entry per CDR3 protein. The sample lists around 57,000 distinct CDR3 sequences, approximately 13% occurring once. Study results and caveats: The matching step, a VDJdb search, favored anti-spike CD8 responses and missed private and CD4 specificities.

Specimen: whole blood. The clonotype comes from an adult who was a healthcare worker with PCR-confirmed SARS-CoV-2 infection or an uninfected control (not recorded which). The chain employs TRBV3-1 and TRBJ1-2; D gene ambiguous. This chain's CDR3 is CASSQWAAGGYTF. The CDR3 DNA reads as TGTGCCAGCAGCCAATGGGCCGCTGGTGGCTACACCTTC.